Listed below are T cell receptor beta chains from one sample, sequenced in a study of blood T cell repertoires in COVID-19. Here immunoSEQ multiplex PCR was the method, and the copy in TCRdb shows in-frame clones only, minus some. This table holds approximately 120,000 clones, around three quarters found once. The sample taken for sequencing was peripheral blood. The source of these receptors is a human donor in a cohort sampled during active or convalescent COVID-19. Each CDR3 is given with its conserved first and last residue. The D gene is left open where the match is weak. Expanded clones are given a class, and other clones once, few, many or no size at all.

V gene	clone size	J gene	D gene	CDR3 DNA	CDR3 protein
TRBV15	NA	TRBJ1-2	NA	TGTGCCACCAGCAGAGATGGCTCTGGCTACACCTTC	CATSRDGSGYTF
TRBV2	NA	TRBJ1-1	NA	TGTGCCAGCGGGAAGCAGGGGAACACTGAAGCTTTCTTT	CASGKQGNTEAFF
TRBV27	few	TRBJ2-7	TRBD2	TGTGCCAGCAAACCGGGGAGCGGGATCTCCTACGAGCAGTACTTC	CASKPGSGISYEQYF
TRBV28	NA	TRBJ2-7	NA	TGTGCCAGCAGCCTACCGGCGGGGTTCTACGAGCAGTACTTC	CASSLPAGFYEQYF
TRBV5-5	few	TRBJ2-2	TRBD1	TGTGCCAGCAGCTTGTGGGGGGACAGGGGGTCCGCCGGGGAGCTGTTTTTT	CASSLWGDRGSAGELFF
TRBV4-1	NA	TRBJ1-2	NA	TGCGCCAGCAGCCAAGAAGGCACCTACAGTGGCTACACCTTC	CASSQEGTYSGYTF
TRBV5-6	NA	TRBJ1-5	NA	TGTGCCAGCAGCTCTCAGGGGCCGTGGAGCAATCAGCCCCAGCATTTT	CASSSQGPWSNQPQHF
TRBV6-5	NA	TRBJ2-7	NA	TGTGCCAGCAGATCCTATAAACCCTACGAGCAGTACTTC	CASRSYKPYEQYF
TRBV12-3/TRBV12-4	NA	TRBJ2-1	NA	TGTGCCAGCAGTTTAATAGGGGCCAATGAGCAGTTCTTC	CASSLIGANEQFF
TRBV9	NA	TRBJ1-1	TRBD1	TGTGCCAGCAGCGCCGGGACAGGGACGGGAACTGAAGCTTTCTTT	CASSAGTGTGTEAFF
TRBV7-8	NA	TRBJ2-7	NA	TGTGCCAGCAGCTTCCGTTTTCGGAGAAACTCCTACGAGCAGTACTTC	CASSFRFRRNSYEQYF
TRBV6-6	NA	TRBJ1-1	TRBD1	TGTGCCAGCAGTTTGTGGACAGGGAGGAACACTGAAGCTTTCTTT	CASSLWTGRNTEAFF
TRBV7-3	NA	TRBJ2-3	NA	TGTGCCAGCAGCTTAACTCGCCTAGCTTCAGATACGCAGTATTTT	CASSLTRLASDTQYF